The rows below give T cell receptor beta chains drawn from one sample of a study of blood T cell repertoires in COVID-19. Sequencing used immunoSEQ multiplex PCR; TCRdb keeps in-frame clones, though not all of them. The sample lists about 180,000 clones; roughly 88% were seen once. Material for sequencing was peripheral blood. The receptors come from a woman aged 40 to 50 with COVID-19, enrolled during active disease. Both conserved end residues are part of each CDR3. The D gene is left open where the match is weak. For some rows the clone size is stated as once, few or many, or as a class when expanded; others skip it.

v_gene,j_gene,abundance,d_gene,CDR3nt,CDR3aa
TRBV5-4,TRBJ1-2,.,TRBD1,TGTGCCAGCAGCTTAGATTGGGACAGGGGCGCTAATTCCTATGGCTACACCTTC,CASSLDWDRGANSYGYTF
TRBV9,TRBJ1-1,few,.,TGTGCCAGCAGCGTCATCGTGGGGGCAGGGGCTTTCTTT,CASSVIVGAGAFF
TRBV29-1,TRBJ2-5,.,.,TGCAGCGTTGGCGAAGAGACCCAGTACTTC,CSVGEETQYF
TRBV19,TRBJ2-7,.,TRBD1,TGTGCCAGTAGGGGACAGGGGGGCATCTACGAGCAGTACTTC,CASRGQGGIYEQYF
TRBV18,TRBJ1-2,few,.,TGTGCCAGCTCACCATGGAGGGGCGTCCTCTATGGCTACACCTTC,CASSPWRGVLYGYTF
TRBV7-3,TRBJ2-1,.,TRBD2,TGTGCCAGCAGCTCTAGCGGGAGACGTGAGCAGTTCTTC,CASSSSGRREQFF
TRBV28,TRBJ2-3,.,TRBD2,TGTGCCAGCTCGGGACTAGCGTTCACAGATACGCAGTATTTT,CASSGLAFTDTQYF
TRBV6-5,TRBJ2-2,.,TRBD2,TGTGCCAGCAGTTACAGTGCGGGGGACGCAGGGGAGCTGTTTTTT,CASSYSAGDAGELFF
TRBV5-1,TRBJ2-5,.,TRBD1,TGCGCCAGCAGCTTGGAAGGGGGCGAAGAGACCCAGTACTTC,CASSLEGGEETQYF
TRBV19,TRBJ2-2,.,.,TGTGCCAGCAAGGGTTCCTCTGGTTGGGGGCTATTCACCGGGGAGCTGTTTTTT,CASKGSSGWGLFTGELFF
TRBV28,TRBJ1-2,.,TRBD1,TGTGCCAGCAGCATGGGGACAGGACCTTCGCCCGGTGGCTACACCTTC,CASSMGTGPSPGGYTF
TRBV24-1,TRBJ2-6,.,TRBD1,TGTGCCACCAGTGGGACAGGGGCTGGGGCCAACGTCCTGACTTTC,CATSGTGAGANVLTF
TRBV10-1,TRBJ2-2,.,TRBD2,TGCGCCAGCAGTAGGTTAGCGGGAATAAGTACCGGGGAGCTGTTTTTT,CASSRLAGISTGELFF
TRBV6-6,TRBJ1-1,.,.,TGTGCCAGCAGTCCCTTATGGGGGGGAGGGCCTGAAGCTTTCTTT,CASSPLWGGGPEAFF
TRBV29-1,TRBJ1-2,.,TRBD1,TGCAGCGTGGTCACAGGGGCTGGCTACACCTTC,CSVVTGAGYTF
TRBV6-4,TRBJ2-1,.,TRBD2,TGTGCCAGCAGTGACCGCGGGACTAGCGGGTCGGGAGAGCAGTTCTTC,CASSDRGTSGSGEQFF
TRBV5-1,TRBJ2-1,.,.,TGCGCCTCCCCAAAAGGGGGATCCTACAATGAGCAGTTCTTC,CASPKGGSYNEQFF
TRBV28,TRBJ2-3,.,TRBD1,TGTGCCAGCAGTCCCCTCCTTCCGGGACAGGGCTCAGATACGCAGTATTTT,CASSPLLPGQGSDTQYF
TRBV18,TRBJ1-3,.,TRBD1,TGTGCCAGCTCACCTATCCCCCTGACAGGGGGCGAGAGCTCTGGAAACACCATATATTTT,CASSPIPLTGGESSGNTIYF
TRBV7-7,TRBJ2-1,.,.,TGTGCCAGCAGCTTAGGGCAGAACAATGAGCAGTTCTTC,CASSLGQNNEQFF
TRBV5-1,TRBJ2-4,.,.,TGCGCCCGCAACAGGGAGGCCAAAAACATTCAGTACTTC,CARNREAKNIQYF
TRBV5-5,TRBJ2-7,.,TRBD1,TGTGCCAGCAGTCCGGACAGGGGGGCACATTACGAGCAGTACTTC,CASSPDRGAHYEQYF
TRBV6-5,TRBJ1-6,.,.,TGTGCCAGCAGGGTGGCAGCAGGGCATAATTCACCCCTCCACTTT,CASRVAAGHNSPLHF